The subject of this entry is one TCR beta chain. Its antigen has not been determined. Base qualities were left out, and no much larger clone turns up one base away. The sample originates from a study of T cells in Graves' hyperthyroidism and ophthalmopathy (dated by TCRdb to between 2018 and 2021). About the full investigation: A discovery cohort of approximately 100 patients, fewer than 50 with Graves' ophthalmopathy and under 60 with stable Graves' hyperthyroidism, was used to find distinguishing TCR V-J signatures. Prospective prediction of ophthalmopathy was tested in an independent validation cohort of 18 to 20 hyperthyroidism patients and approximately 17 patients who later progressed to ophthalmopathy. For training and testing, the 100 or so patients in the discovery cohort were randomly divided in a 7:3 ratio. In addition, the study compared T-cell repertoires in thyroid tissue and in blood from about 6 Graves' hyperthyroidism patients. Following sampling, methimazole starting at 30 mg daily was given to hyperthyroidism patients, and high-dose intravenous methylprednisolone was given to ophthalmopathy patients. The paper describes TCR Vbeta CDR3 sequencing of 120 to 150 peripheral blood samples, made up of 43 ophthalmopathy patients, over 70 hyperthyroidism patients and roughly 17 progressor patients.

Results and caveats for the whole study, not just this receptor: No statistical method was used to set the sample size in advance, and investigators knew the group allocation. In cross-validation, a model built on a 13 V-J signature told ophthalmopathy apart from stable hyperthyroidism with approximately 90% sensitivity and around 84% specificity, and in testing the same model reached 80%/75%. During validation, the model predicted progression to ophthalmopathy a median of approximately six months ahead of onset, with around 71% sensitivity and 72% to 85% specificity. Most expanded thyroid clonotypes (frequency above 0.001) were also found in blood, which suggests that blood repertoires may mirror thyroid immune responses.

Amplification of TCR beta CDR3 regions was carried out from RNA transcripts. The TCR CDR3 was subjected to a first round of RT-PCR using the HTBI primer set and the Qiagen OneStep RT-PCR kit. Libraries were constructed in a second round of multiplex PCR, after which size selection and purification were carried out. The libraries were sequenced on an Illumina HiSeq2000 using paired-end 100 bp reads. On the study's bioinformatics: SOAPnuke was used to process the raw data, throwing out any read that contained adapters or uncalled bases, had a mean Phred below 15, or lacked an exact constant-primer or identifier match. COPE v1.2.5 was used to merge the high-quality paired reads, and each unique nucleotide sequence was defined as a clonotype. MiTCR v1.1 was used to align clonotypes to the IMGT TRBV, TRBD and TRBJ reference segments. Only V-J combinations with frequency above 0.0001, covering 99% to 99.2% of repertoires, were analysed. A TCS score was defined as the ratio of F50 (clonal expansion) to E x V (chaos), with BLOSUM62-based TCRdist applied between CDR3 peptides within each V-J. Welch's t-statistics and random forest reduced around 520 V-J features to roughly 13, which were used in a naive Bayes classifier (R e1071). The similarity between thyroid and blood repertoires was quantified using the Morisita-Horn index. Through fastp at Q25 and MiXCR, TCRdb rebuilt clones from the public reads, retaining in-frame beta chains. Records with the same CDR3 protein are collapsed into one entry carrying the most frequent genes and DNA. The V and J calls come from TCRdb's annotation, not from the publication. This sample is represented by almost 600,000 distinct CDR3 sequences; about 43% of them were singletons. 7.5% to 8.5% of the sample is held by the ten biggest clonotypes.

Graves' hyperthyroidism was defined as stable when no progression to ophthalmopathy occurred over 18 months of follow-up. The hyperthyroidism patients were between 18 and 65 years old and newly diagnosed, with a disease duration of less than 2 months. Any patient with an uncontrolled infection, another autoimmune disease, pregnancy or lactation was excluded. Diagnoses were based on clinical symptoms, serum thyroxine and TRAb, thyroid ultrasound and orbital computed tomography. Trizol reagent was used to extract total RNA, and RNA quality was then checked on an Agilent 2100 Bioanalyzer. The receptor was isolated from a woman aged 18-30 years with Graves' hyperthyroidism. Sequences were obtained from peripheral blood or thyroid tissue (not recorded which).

The DNA sequence is given as TGTGCCAGCAGCCAAAAGGGGCTAGCGGGAGGATCCTACGAGCAGTACTTC. Its translation is CASSQKGLAGGSYEQYF. The V gene is TRBV6-5 and the J gene is TRBJ2-7; 11 of the junction bases match TRBD2. From its cysteine to its phenylalanine, the CDR3 spans 17 amino acids. The entry retains the CDR3 DNA only, 51 bases that are in frame from base 1. V loses 6 bases at its end and J loses 1 base; junction bases beyond the gene matches: 11. The germline V gene gives CDR1 as MNHEY and CDR2 as SVGAGI.